One and the same sample provided the 14 T cell receptor beta chains below, sequenced in a study of patients and donors after allogeneic stem cell transplantation. Using its own MiXCR run on the RT-PCR reads, TCRdb lists one record per CDR3 protein. This table has about a million distinct CDR3 sequences, approximately 18% appearing once. Input material: blood, either unsorted or a sorted T cell fraction (not recorded which). The source of these receptors is a human donor who was either an allogeneic HSCT recipient or a stem cell or donor lymphocyte infusion donor (not recorded which). It is not recorded whose cells these are; they may come from a transplant donor.

The rearrangement links TRBV18 to TRBJ1-4; D unclear. There are 16 residues in the CDR3. Germline CDR1 KGHSH, CDR2 LQKENI. V was cut by 0 bases and J by 0 bases, with 8 bases left in between. The CDR3 DNA follows: TGTGCCAGCTCACCACCGGGGTTTACAACTAATGAAAAACTGTTTTTT. Its translation: CASSPPGFTTNEKLFF.

J is TRBJ1-1 and V is TRBV6-5; weak D call: TRBD1 (5 bases). V lost 0 bases and J 3 bases, leaving 23 bases between the germline ends. Germline V lookup: CDR1 MNHEY, CDR2 SVGAGI. The CDR3 extends over 19 amino acids. CDR3: CASSYSTRGLGARHTEAFF. For the CDR3, the DNA is TGTGCCAGCAGTTACTCGACAAGGGGACTCGGCGCCCGCCACACTGAAGCTTTCTTT.

This clonotype was picked up a small number of times. V and J are TRBV2 and TRBJ2-1, with a weak D call TRBD2 (6 bases). The germline V gene has CDR1 SNHLY and CDR2 FYNNEI. Deletions cut 8 bases from V and 9 bases from J, with 23 bases between. The CDR3 spans 15 residues. The CDR3 DNA is TGTGCCAGCCCCGACCCCCTAGCGAGGGGAGGTGAGCAGTTCTTC. This gives the protein CASPDPLARGGEQFF.

This clonotype was counted between two and nine times. J is TRBJ1-5 and V is TRBV20-1; D is undetermined. This CDR3 is 12 amino acids long. V was cut by 0 bases and J by 4 bases, with 4 bases left in between. The germline gives CDR1 DFQATT, CDR2 SNEGSKA (reference sequence). The DNA of the CDR3 is TGCAGTGCTAGAGAGACAAATCAGCCCCAGCATTTT. Its translation: CSARETNQPQHF.

This clonotype was picked up a small number of times. The chain joins TRBV29-1 to TRBJ1-1, with D tentatively TRBD1 (5 bases). This CDR3 has 16 amino acids. Trimming stripped 1 base from V and 1 base from J, with 16 bases between. Germline CDR1 SQVTM, CDR2 ANQGSEA. CDR3 sequence: CSVEGKPGVKNTEAFF. CDR3 bases: TGCAGCGTTGAAGGGAAGCCGGGGGTAAAGAACACTGAAGCTTTCTTT.

This clonotype was counted only a few times. V is TRBV7-9 and J is TRBJ2-7; 9 bases agree with TRBD1. The germline V gene has CDR1 SEHNR and CDR2 FQNEAQ (reference sequence). Germline trimming cut 3 bases from V and 3 bases from J; bases unmatched to any gene: 6. The CDR3 totals 15 residues. Written as DNA, the CDR3 is TGTGCCAGCAGCTTGGTACAGGGGGCGTTCTACGAGCAGTACTTC. It is translated as CASSLVQGAFYEQYF.

The V call is TRBV12-3 or TRBV12-4, the J call TRBJ2-3; D gene uncertain. The V end was cut by 0 bases, the J end by 6 bases, with 10 bases between. The CDR3 runs 14 residues. For the CDR3, the DNA is TGTGCCAGCAGTTTAGCATTGGCGAGGGATACGCAGTATTTT. It codes for CASSLALARDTQYF.

A few counts support this clonotype. The chain couples TRBV9 to TRBJ2-1; TRBD2 matches 15 bases. The J segment lost 7 bases and the V segment lost 0 bases, leaving 5 bases of the junction unmatched. The V gene's germline CDR1 is SGDLS and CDR2 YYNGEE. The CDR3 contains 17 residues. The CDR3 spells CASSVGTSGGAKNEQFF. The CDR3 DNA follows: TGTGCCAGCAGCGTAGGGACTAGCGGGGGGGCGAAAAATGAGCAGTTCTTC.

In this sample, this clonotype turned up a few times. The chain couples TRBV7-9 to TRBJ1-1; no firm D call. V was pared by 6 bases and J by 9 bases, with 11 bases between. Germline CDR1 is SEHNR and CDR2 is FQNEAQ (reference sequence). The CDR3 length is 11 residues. The CDR3 region has the DNA TGTGCCAGCAGTCAGACGGATCAAGCTTTCTTT. This encodes CASSQTDQAFF.

This clonotype was picked up a small number of times. The chain uses TRBV5-1 and TRBJ2-6; D call uncertain. Per the germline V gene, CDR1 is SGHRS and CDR2 is YFSETQ. The CDR3 contains 14 residues. Trimming cost V 3 bases and J 3 bases, with 7 bases left between them. The CDR3, as DNA: TGCGCCAGCAGCTCCTTAGGTGGGGCCAACGTCCTGACTTTC. Translated, it gives CASSSLGGANVLTF.

This clonotype was picked up a small number of times. The chain recombines TRBV7-2 with TRBJ2-7; 7 bases are a match to TRBD1. The CDR3 spans 15 residues. Germline CDR1 reads SGHTA; CDR2 reads FQGNSA. With V trimmed by 1 base and J by 5 bases, 8 bases remained unmatched. The CDR3 region is CASSLEGARVDEQYF. The CDR3 DNA is TGTGCCAGCAGCTTAGAGGGGGCCCGAGTCGACGAGCAGTACTTC.

This clonotype has just a few counts. The chain has TRBV30 and TRBJ1-2; D unclear. Trimming removed 8 bases at V and 4 bases at J, with 14 bases between. Germline loops: CDR1 GTSNPN, CDR2 SVGIG (reference sequence). The CDR3 is made up of 12 amino acids. The CDR3 nucleotides read TGTGCCGCGGTTGGATTAGGCTATGGCTACACCTTC. It translates to CAAVGLGYGYTF.

This clonotype was counted once. The chain uses TRBV20-1 and TRBJ2-6, with TRBD1 as a possible D gene (6 bases). Trimming removed 3 bases at V and 0 bases at J, with 15 bases between. Germline V CDR1 and CDR2: DFQATT, SNEGSKA (reference sequence). The CDR3 consists of 17 residues. CDR3 sequence (DNA): TGCAGTGCTAGCCCCGGACAGTTAGGCTCTGGGGCCAACGTCCTGACTTTC. As protein: CSASPGQLGSGANVLTF.

The V gene is TRBV12-3 or TRBV12-4, the J gene TRBJ1-4; TRBD1 is a possible D gene (6 bases). V lost 1 base to trimming and J lost 0 bases, with 15 bases between them. This CDR3 comprises 18 residues. The CDR3 sequence is CASSLELGASSTNEKLFF. CDR3 DNA: TGTGCCAGCAGTTTAGAGCTGGGGGCGAGTTCAACTAATGAAAAACTGTTTTTT.